This T cell receptor beta chain was obtained from a study of cytomegalovirus exposure and HLA in healthy donors. 13 Jbeta primers and 60 Vbeta primers were used for the PCR. Measured with immunoSEQ multiplex PCR; TCRdb has only the in-frame clones, and not every one. The sample shows 95,000 or so clones, 81% of them seen only once. As for this clone: Its antigen is unknown.

Broader study findings: Relative to the approximately 700-donor mean, N-insertions were reportedly fewer in an Asian-associated ancestry cluster in a later analysis.

Germline V CDR1 and CDR2: MDHEN, SYDVKM. This CDR3 comprises 16 residues. V was pared by 4 bases and J by 15 bases, with 17 bases of the junction left unmatched. The origin of this receptor is a woman in her 70s in good health and CMV-seropositive. V usage is TRBV28 and J usage is TRBJ2-1, with 11 bases matching TRBD1. Material: PBMCs. Written as DNA, the CDR3 is TGTGCCAGCAGTTCCCTTCGGGGACAGGGGGTTGTTGTTTGGTTCTTC. Translation: CASSSLRGQGVVVWFF. The whole variable domain, remainder taken from reference TRBV28 and TRBJ2-1, is DVKVTQSSRYLVKRTGEKVFLECVQDMDHENMFWYRQDPGLGLRLIYFSYDVKMKEKGDIPEGYSVSREKKERFSLILESASTNQTSMYLCASSSLRGQGVVVWFFGPGTRLTVL.